The rows below give T cell receptor beta chains drawn from one sample of a study of T cell repertoires in urothelial bladder cancer. Only in-frame clones appear in the TCRdb table, and some are missing; sequencing was by immunoSEQ multiplex PCR. The sample has some 1,400 clones; about two thirds are singletons. Sequenced sample: tumor-infiltrating cells from bladder cancer. Every receptor here comes from a human donor with urothelial carcinoma. Each CDR3 is given with its conserved first and last residue. The D gene is left open where the match is weak. A clone size is listed for some rows: how often the clone was seen (once, few, many), or a class if it is expanded.

- | - | TRBJ2-3 | TRBV21-1 | CASSQKTTSTDTQYF | TGTGCCAGCAGTCAGAAGACGACCAGCACAGATACGCAGTATTTT
- | few | TRBJ2-7 | TRBV11-3 | CASSPADRYEQYF | TGTGCCAGCAGCCCAGCGGACCGCTACGAGCAGTACTTC
- | large | TRBJ1-6 | TRBV7-6 | CASSLSEGRVNSPLHF | TGTGCCAGCAGCTTAAGTGAAGGAAGGGTTAATTCACCCCTCCACTTT
TRBD1 | - | TRBJ2-1 | TRBV29-1 | CSVGRGRPNEQFF | TGCAGCGTTGGAAGGGGGCGACCGAATGAGCAGTTCTTC
- | - | TRBJ2-2 | TRBV7-9 | CASSLALIWAGEDTGELFF | TGTGCCAGCAGCTTAGCGCTGATATGGGCAGGGGAGGACACCGGGGAGCTGTTTTTT
- | - | TRBJ1-5 | TRBV6-1 | CASKADQTFNQPQHF | TGTGCCAGCAAGGCCGACCAGACCTTCAATCAGCCCCAGCATTTT
- | few | TRBJ2-7 | TRBV7-2 | CASSPTRGHVGEQYF | TGTGCCAGCAGCCCCACCCGAGGGCACGTGGGGGAGCAGTACTTC
- | - | TRBJ1-2 | TRBV19 | CASRQGNYGYTF | TGTGCCAGTAGACAGGGTAACTATGGCTACACCTTC
TRBD2 | - | TRBJ2-7 | TRBV10-1 | CASSDYAGGRSRYEQYF | TGCGCCAGCAGTGACTACGCCGGGGGGAGGTCGAGGTACGAGCAGTACTTC
TRBD1 | - | TRBJ2-7 | TRBV13 | CASSLGGTGGGEQYF | TGTGCCAGCAGCTTAGGAGGGACAGGGGGAGGAGAGCAGTACTTC
- | - | TRBJ1-1 | TRBV5-6 | CASRNWGAILTEAFF | TGTGCCAGCCGCAATTGGGGGGCGATACTCACTGAAGCTTTCTTT
- | - | TRBJ1-3 | TRBV19 | CASSTAAGNTIYF | TGTGCCAGTAGTACGGCAGCTGGAAACACCATATATTTT
TRBD1 | - | TRBJ1-6 | TRBV7-2 | CASSQQGRNSPLHF | TGTGCCAGCAGCCAACAGGGGAGGAATTCACCCCTCCACTTT
TRBD2 | - | TRBJ2-1 | TRBV4-1 | CASSQDLLAGASSYNEQFF | TGCGCCAGCAGCCAAGATTTACTAGCGGGAGCCAGCTCCTACAATGAGCAGTTCTTC
TRBD1 | - | TRBJ1-1 | TRBV6-5 | CASLSRQGATEAFF | TGTGCCAGCCTCTCGCGACAGGGGGCGACTGAAGCTTTCTTT
- | - | TRBJ2-2 | TRBV12-5 | CASGLVLGRSTELFF | TGTGCTAGTGGTTTGGTATTGGGGAGGTCAACGGAGCTGTTTTTT
- | - | TRBJ2-5 | TRBV6-5 | CASRPTGGLETQYF | TGTGCCAGCAGACCCACCGGGGGCCTGGAGACCCAGTACTTC
- | - | TRBJ2-7 | TRBV7-8 | CASSSEVSYEQYF | TGTGCCAGCAGCTCAGAGGTATCCTACGAGCAGTACTTC
- | - | TRBJ1-5 | TRBV6-1 | CASSETLYTVNQPQHF | TGTGCCAGCAGTGAAACGCTATATACAGTCAATCAGCCCCAGCATTTT
- | once | TRBJ1-5 | TRBV4-2 | CASSDATQCRRHQPQHF | TGTGCCAGCAGTGATGCTACACAGTGTCGTCGACATCAGCCCCAGCATTTT
TRBD2 | - | TRBJ2-7 | TRBV4-1 | CASSKEGLAGGGSYEQYF | TGCGCCAGCAGCAAAGAGGGACTAGCGGGGGGGGGCTCCTACGAGCAGTACTTC
- | few | TRBJ1-1 | TRBV27 | CASSLSPGLDIMNTEAFF | TGTGCCAGCAGTTTATCCCCGGGGCTGGACATTATGAACACTGAAGCTTTCTTT
TRBD2 | - | TRBJ2-1 | TRBV19 | CASIGTSGNEQFF | TGTGCCAGTATTGGGACTAGCGGGAATGAGCAGTTCTTC
- | - | TRBJ1-2 | TRBV30 | CAWSPEDYGYTF | TGTGCCTGGAGTCCGGAGGACTATGGCTACACCTTC
- | few | TRBJ1-2 | TRBV6-6 | CASSPLADGYTF | TGTGCCAGCAGCCCGCTCGCCGATGGCTACACCTTC
- | - | TRBJ2-7 | TRBV28 | CASSLVSGEQYF | TGTGCCAGCAGTTTAGTTTCGGGCGAGCAGTACTTC
- | - | TRBJ1-3 | TRBV7-9 | CASSLEFVRGISGNTIYF | TGTGCCAGCAGCTTAGAATTTGTACGGGGTATCTCTGGAAACACCATATATTTT
TRBD1 | - | TRBJ1-5 | TRBV30 | CAWSVRDRGFGQPQHF | TGTGCCTGGAGTGTAAGGGACAGGGGTTTCGGTCAGCCCCAGCATTTT
- | - | TRBJ1-1 | TRBV15 | CATSRDQMDTEAFF | TGTGCCACCAGCAGAGATCAAATGGACACTGAAGCTTTCTTT
- | once | TRBJ2-7 | TRBV6-1 | CASSEALQGLQYF | TGTGCCAGCAGTGAAGCGCTGCAGGGCCTACAGTACTTC
- | - | TRBJ1-3 | TRBV19 | CASRIGNSIGNTIYF | TGTGCCAGTAGGATCGGGAATTCAATTGGAAACACCATATATTTT
TRBD1 | large | TRBJ2-7 | TRBV10-2 | CASSLTGGSYEQYF | TGCGCCAGCAGCTTGACAGGGGGCTCCTACGAGCAGTACTTC
TRBD2 | few | TRBJ2-3 | TRBV2 | CASSSLAAPDTQYF | TGTGCCAGCAGTTCCCTAGCGGCACCAGATACGCAGTATTTT
- | - | TRBJ1-1 | TRBV19 | CASKTAGFMNTEAFF | TGTGCCAGTAAGACAGCGGGATTTATGAACACTGAAGCTTTCTTT
- | - | TRBJ1-2 | TRBV7-6 | CASSLGGALGYGYTF | TGTGCCAGCAGCTTAGGGGGGGCGCTTGGCTATGGCTACACCTTC
- | few | TRBJ1-5 | TRBV7-2 | CASSLAGGQPQHF | TGTGCCAGCAGCTTAGCGGGGGGTCAGCCCCAGCATTTT
TRBD2 | - | TRBJ2-2 | TRBV5-4 | CASTREDGGTGELFF | TGTGCCAGCACCCGGGAGGACGGGGGCACCGGGGAGCTGTTTTTT
- | - | TRBJ1-1 | TRBV6-1 | CASGLELNTEAFF | TGTGCCAGCGGACTTGAGTTGAACACTGAAGCTTTCTTT
- | - | TRBJ1-1 | TRBV7-7 | CASSFGHPVLLCTEAFF | TGTGCTAGCAGCTTCGGGCACCCTGTGTTGTTGTGTACTGAAGCTTTCTTT
TRBD2 | once | TRBJ2-5 | TRBV27 | CASSSIGLAGVSETQYF | TGTGCCAGCAGTTCCATCGGACTAGCGGGAGTATCGGAGACCCAGTACTTC
- | - | TRBJ1-1 | TRBV10-2 | CASSERSGLAYTEAFF | TGCGCCAGCAGTGAAAGGTCAGGGCTCGCGTACACTGAAGCTTTCTTT
TRBD2 | - | TRBJ2-7 | TRBV30 | CAWSVTSGSRAYEQYF | TGTGCCTGGAGTGTAACTAGCGGGAGTCGAGCCTACGAGCAGTACTTC
- | - | TRBJ2-7 | TRBV6-1 | CASSVSYNYEQYF | TGTGCCAGCAGTGTCAGCTATAATTACGAGCAGTACTTC
TRBD2 | - | TRBJ2-5 | TRBV7-9 | CASSSLGGGRETQYF | TGTGCCAGCAGCTCTCTCGGGGGGGGCCGAGAGACCCAGTACTTC
TRBD2 | - | TRBJ2-1 | TRBV5-4 | CASSTSGNWYEQFF | TGTGCCAGCAGTACTAGCGGGAATTGGTATGAGCAGTTCTTC
TRBD1 | - | TRBJ2-7 | TRBV6-7 | CASRIRQGAYSYEQYF | TGTGCCAGCAGAATCAGACAGGGGGCGTACTCCTACGAGCAGTACTTC
TRBD2 | - | TRBJ2-3 | TRBV5-6 | CASSLLAGGKTDTQYF | TGTGCCAGCAGCTTACTAGCGGGGGGGAAAACAGATACGCAGTATTTT
- | few | TRBJ1-1 | TRBV7-9 | CASSLERHSTEAFF | TGTGCCAGCAGCTTAGAAAGACACAGCACTGAAGCTTTCTTT
- | - | TRBJ2-3 | TRBV6-1 | CASSLLRGATDTQYF | TGTGCCAGCAGCCTTCTACGGGGGGCCACAGATACGCAGTATTTT
TRBD1 | - | TRBJ1-2 | TRBV5-1 | CASTGTGNYGYTF | TGCGCCAGCACTGGGACAGGGAACTATGGCTACACCTTC
- | - | TRBJ2-7 | TRBV7-2 | CASSLTSLGEQYF | TGTGCCAGCAGTCTCACTAGCTTGGGCGAGCAGTACTTC
- | - | TRBJ2-2 | TRBV5-6 | CASSFEGHQGGELFF | TGTGCCAGCAGCTTTGAGGGTCACCAGGGCGGGGAGCTGTTTTTT